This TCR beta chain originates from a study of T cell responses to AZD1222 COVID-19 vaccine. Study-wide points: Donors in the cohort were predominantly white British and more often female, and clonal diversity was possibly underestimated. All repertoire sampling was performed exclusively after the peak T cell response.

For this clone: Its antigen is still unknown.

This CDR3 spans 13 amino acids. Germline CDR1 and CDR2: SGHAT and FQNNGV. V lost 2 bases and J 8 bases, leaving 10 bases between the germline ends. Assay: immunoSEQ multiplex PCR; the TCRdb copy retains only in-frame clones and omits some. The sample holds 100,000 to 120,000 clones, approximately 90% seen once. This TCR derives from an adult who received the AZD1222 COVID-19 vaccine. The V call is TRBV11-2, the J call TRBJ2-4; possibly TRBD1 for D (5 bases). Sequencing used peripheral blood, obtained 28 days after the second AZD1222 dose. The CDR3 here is CASSLPGAYIQYF. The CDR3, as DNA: TGTGCCAGCAGCTTACCTGGGGCGTACATTCAGTACTTC.